This is a list of T cell receptor beta chains from one sample in a study of cytomegalovirus exposure and HLA in healthy donors. Assay used: immunoSEQ multiplex PCR; TCRdb lists only in-frame clones, some missing. The sample holds some 180,000 clones, 70% to 80% seen once. The specimen was PBMCs. The receptors were sampled from a male donor in good health and CMV-seronegative. CDR3s include the opening cysteine and the closing phenylalanine or tryptophan. The D gene is left open where the match is weak. Not every row has a clone size; where given, it reads once, few, many or a size class.

J gene,clone size,D gene,V gene,CDR3 DNA,CDR3 protein
TRBJ1-2,NA,TRBD1,TRBV4-1,TGCGCCAGCAGCCAAGATGTTCAGGGGGCGAACTATGGCTACACCTTC,CASSQDVQGANYGYTF
TRBJ2-7,NA,NA,TRBV7-9,TGTGCCAGCAGCTTAGCGGCAGGGATAGGCGAGCAGTACTTC,CASSLAAGIGEQYF
TRBJ2-1,NA,NA,TRBV19,TGTGCCAGTAGTATAAGCTCCGATGAGCAGTTCTTC,CASSISSDEQFF
TRBJ2-1,NA,TRBD1,TRBV7-9,TGTTCCAGCAGCTTGAGGGGACAGATATACAATGAGCAGTTCTTC,CSSSLRGQIYNEQFF
TRBJ1-1,NA,TRBD1,TRBV29-1,TGCAGCGGCGACAGGGGAAACACTGAAGCTTTCTTT,CSGDRGNTEAFF
TRBJ2-7,NA,TRBD2,TRBV11-2,TGTGCCAGCAGCTCGACTAGCGGGGCCTTGGCGCAGTACTTC,CASSSTSGALAQYF
TRBJ1-5,few,TRBD1,TRBV6-6,TGTGCCAGCCATCAGGGGGCGGGGATTTATCAGCCCCAGCATTTT,CASHQGAGIYQPQHF
TRBJ2-1,few,TRBD1,TRBV4-1,TGCGCCAGCAGCCATCCTTTGACAGGGACGGGCAATGAGCAGTTCTTC,CASSHPLTGTGNEQFF
TRBJ2-7,once,NA,TRBV7-3,TGTGCCAGCAGCTTAACCGGGGCTAGCGCTTACGAGCAGTACTTC,CASSLTGASAYEQYF
TRBJ2-3,few,NA,TRBV6-5,TGTGCCAGCAGCCCAGGGGCAGATACGCAGTATTTT,CASSPGADTQYF
TRBJ1-2,NA,NA,TRBV28,TGTGCCAGCAGCCTTATGGCATCAGACAGCCATAAGGAGGGCTACACCTTC,CASSLMASDSHKEGYTF
TRBJ1-1,NA,NA,TRBV4-2,TGTGCCAGCAGCCAAGTTTCGAAGCGTGAAGCTTTCTTT,CASSQVSKREAFF
TRBJ1-2,few,NA,TRBV28,TGTGCCAGCAGTTTCCCCGGACAGCCATCTATGGGCTACACCTTC,CASSFPGQPSMGYTF
TRBJ2-7,NA,TRBD1,TRBV7-9,TGTTCCAGCAGCGCCGACAGGGATTACTCCTACGAGCAGTACTTC,CSSSADRDYSYEQYF
TRBJ1-5,NA,TRBD1,TRBV19,TGTGCCAGTAGTGGGTATAGGGGGCCCAATCAGCCCCAGCATTTT,CASSGYRGPNQPQHF
TRBJ2-1,NA,NA,TRBV5-4,TGTGCCAGCAGCGCCACGGGAGACTCCTACAATGAGCAGTTCTTC,CASSATGDSYNEQFF
TRBJ1-5,few,TRBD1,TRBV5-4,TGTGCCAGCAGCTTGGAAGGGACAGGGTCCCGGGGGGGCAATCAGCCCCAGCATTTT,CASSLEGTGSRGGNQPQHF